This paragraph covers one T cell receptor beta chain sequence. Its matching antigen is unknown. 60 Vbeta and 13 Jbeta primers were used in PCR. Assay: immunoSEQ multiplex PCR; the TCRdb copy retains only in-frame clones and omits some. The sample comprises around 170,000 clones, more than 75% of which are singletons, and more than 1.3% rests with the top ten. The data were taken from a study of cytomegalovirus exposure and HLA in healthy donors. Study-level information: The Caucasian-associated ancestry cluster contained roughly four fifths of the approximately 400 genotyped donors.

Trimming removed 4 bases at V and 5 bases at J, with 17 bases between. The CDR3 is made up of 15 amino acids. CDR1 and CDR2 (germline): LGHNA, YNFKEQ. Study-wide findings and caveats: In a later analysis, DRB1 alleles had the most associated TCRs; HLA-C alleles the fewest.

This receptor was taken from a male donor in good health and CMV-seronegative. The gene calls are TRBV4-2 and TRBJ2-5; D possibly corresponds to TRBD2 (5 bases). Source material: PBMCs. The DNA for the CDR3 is TGTGCCAGCAGCCCCGGCGGGCACGGAGGTGAGACCCAGTACTTC. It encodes CASSPGGHGGETQYF.